Below, 32 T cell receptor beta chains from the same sample are listed, as sequenced in a study of cytomegalovirus exposure and HLA in healthy donors (dated by TCRdb to the late 2010s). Library preparation used the immunoSEQ multiplex PCR assay. For the multiplex PCR, a mixture combining 60 forward primers for TCR Vbeta segments and 13 reverse primers for TCR Jbeta segments was used. TCRdb holds this immuneACCESS table with in-frame rearrangements only. Some clones are missing; in checked studies, unresolved V genes explain under half, and the rest has no known cause. This sample's listing comprises some 120,000 clones. Together, the top ten hold roughly 2% of the sample. Source material: PBMCs. The receptors come from a woman between 55 and 75 years old in good health and CMV-seronegative.

The chain links TRBV19 to TRBJ1-1; no firm D call. V was shortened by 5 bases and J by 0 bases, with 13 bases between the two germline ends. This CDR3 contains 15 residues. Germline CDR1 and CDR2: LNHDA and SQIVND (reference sequence). Written as DNA, the CDR3 is TGTGCCAGTAGTTCTGGGCGGGCGATGAACACTGAAGCTTTCTTT. Translation: CASSSGRAMNTEAFF.

This chain connects TRBV5-4 to TRBJ2-5; 8 bases fit TRBD2. There are 15 residues in the CDR3. The junction had 5 bases not matched to a gene; V was cut back by 0 bases and J by 4 bases. Germline-derived CDR1 and CDR2 are SGHNT and YYREEE (reference sequence). CDR3 region: CASSLVGGARETQYF. In DNA form, the CDR3 reads TGTGCCAGCAGCTTGGTCGGGGGGGCCAGAGAGACCCAGTACTTC.

The chain combines TRBV29-1 with TRBJ2-5; TRBD1 matches 8 bases. Germline trimming cut 6 bases from V and 5 bases from J; bases unmatched to any gene: 8. The CDR3 runs 13 residues. Germline V gene lookup returns CDR1 SQVTM and CDR2 ANQGSEA. The CDR3 coding sequence is TGCAGCGTCCGGAGGACAGGGAAGGAGACCCAGTACTTC. Translated, it gives CSVRRTGKETQYF.

The chain joins TRBV10-1 to TRBJ2-7; unclear D gene. The CDR3 runs to 10 residues. Trimming took off 8 bases at V and 7 bases at J, with 9 bases between the two ends. Germline-derived CDR1 and CDR2 are WNHNN and SYGVQD (reference sequence). The CDR3 nucleotides read TGCGCCAGCCGACCGCGGGAGCAGTACTTC. This codes for CASRPREQYF.

The V gene is TRBV6-1, the J gene TRBJ2-5, with 7 bases matching TRBD2. TRBJ2-7 explains the end of the DNA better; the J call may be wrong. Germline V CDR1 and CDR2: MNHNS, SASEGT. This CDR3 is built from 17 residues. CDR3 nucleotides: TGTGCCAGCAGTGAAGCGCGGTGGAGCGGGGTTTTATACGAGCAGTACTTC. Translating it yields CASSEARWSGVLYEQYF.

The V and J genes are TRBV7-9 and TRBJ2-2, with a weak D call TRBD1 (6 bases). CDR1 SEHNR and CDR2 FQNEAQ come from the germline V gene (reference sequence). CDR3 length equals 13 residues. V was trimmed by 3 bases and J by 5 bases, leaving 7 bases between them. CDR3: CASSFGQTGELFF. In DNA, the CDR3 is TGTGCCAGCAGCTTCGGACAGACCGGGGAGCTGTTTTTT.

CDR3 in DNA: TGTGCCAGCAGCCGAACTAGCGGGCTTTCCTACGAGCAGTACTTC. The encoded protein is CASSRTSGLSYEQYF. V gene TRBV5-6 combines with J gene TRBJ2-7, with TRBD2 matching 9 bases. This CDR3 spans 15 amino acids. Trimming took 4 bases from V and 1 from J; bases not matched to a gene: 6. The V gene's germline CDR1 is SGHDT and CDR2 YYEEEE.

The CDR3 reads CASSLEQAHQETQYF. DNA of the CDR3: TGTGCCAGCAGCTTGGAACAGGCCCACCAAGAGACCCAGTACTTC. The V and J genes are TRBV5-6 and TRBJ2-5; TRBD1 is a possible D gene (5 bases). The V end lost 0 bases, the J end lost 0 bases, and 9 bases lay between the germline ends. Germline CDR1 SGHDT, CDR2 YYEEEE. CDR3 size: 15 residues.

The chain has TRBV19 and TRBJ2-7, with TRBD2 matching 8 bases. With 8 bases clipped from V and 3 bases from J, the junction kept 12 bases outside the gene matches. Germline V gene data show CDR1 as LNHDA and CDR2 as SQIVND (reference sequence). This CDR3 comprises 15 residues. DNA of the CDR3: TGTGCCAGTGCCCCCACCCGGGGGGGGATCTACGAGCAGTACTTC. This encodes CASAPTRGGIYEQYF.

The chain employs TRBV6-1 and TRBJ2-7, with D perhaps matching TRBD2 (6 bases). Germline CDR1 MNHNS, CDR2 SASEGT. This CDR3 is built from 12 residues. Trimming left V 5 bases short and J 4 bases short, with 9 bases between. As DNA, the CDR3 is TGTGCCAGCAGTTGGGGGGTGTACGAGCAGTACTTC. This gives the protein CASSWGVYEQYF.

The CDR3 sequence: CASSPHPGAATGELFF. CDR3 DNA: TGTGCCAGCAGTCCTCACCCAGGGGCAGCCACCGGGGAGCTGTTTTTT. The chain joins TRBV27 to TRBJ2-2; tentatively, D is TRBD1 (6 bases). Germline V gene lookup returns CDR1 MNHEY and CDR2 SMNVEV (reference sequence). V was shortened by 5 bases and J by 4 bases, with 17 bases between the two germline ends. The CDR3 sequence is 16 residues long.

The chain uses TRBV10-3 and TRBJ1-6; 8 bases line up with TRBD1. From germline, CDR1 is ENHRY and CDR2 SYGVKD. The ends lost 10 bases at V and 5 bases at J; junction bases unmatched: 7. The CDR3 is 14 residues long. The CDR3 DNA reads TGTGCCACCTCTCCGGGACAGGATAATTCACCCCTCCACTTT. It encodes CATSPGQDNSPLHF.

The V and J genes are TRBV4-1 and TRBJ1-2; TRBD1 aligns across 11 bases. V was pared by 1 base and J by 6 bases, with 4 bases of the junction left unmatched. In germline, CDR1 is MGHRA, CDR2 YSYEKL. This CDR3 contains 15 residues. CDR3: CASSQALDRGHGYTF. The CDR3 DNA sequence: TGCGCCAGCAGCCAAGCCCTGGACAGGGGGCATGGCTACACCTTC.

This rearrangement joins TRBV7-2 to TRBJ2-7, with a tentative D call TRBD2 (5 bases). Deletions cut 2 bases from V and 4 bases from J, with 18 bases between. The CDR3 consists of 16 residues. CDR1 is SGHTA, CDR2 FQGNSA, per germline. CDR3 protein: CASSLSDPGLGYEQYF. CDR3 coding DNA: TGTGCCAGCAGCTTATCAGACCCAGGACTGGGGTACGAGCAGTACTTC.

This chain joins TRBV5-1 and TRBJ2-1, with TRBD2 matching over 15 bases. Germline CDR1 reads SGHRS; CDR2 reads YFSETQ. The CDR3 covers 17 residues. Losses at the gene ends were 4 bases for V and 8 bases for J; bases not matched to a gene: 10. This CDR3 is CASSPPGLAGGTDEQFF. CDR3 sequence (DNA): TGCGCCAGCAGCCCCCCGGGACTAGCGGGGGGTACGGATGAGCAGTTCTTC. Supplemented by reference TRBV5-1 and TRBJ2-1, the full variable domain reads KAGVTQTPRYLIKTRGQQVTLSCSPISGHRSVSWYQQTPGQGLQFLFEYFSETQRNKGNFPGRFSGRQFSNSRSEMNVSTLELGDSALYLCASSPPGLAGGTDEQFFGPGTRLTVL.

This chain uses TRBV6-6 with TRBJ1-2, with D unclear. Trimming took 3 bases from V and 2 from J, leaving 10 bases between them. The V gene's germline CDR1 is MNHNY and CDR2 SVGAGI (reference sequence). This CDR3 has 14 amino acids. The CDR3 DNA reads as TGTGCCAGCAGTTATAGACATCCCAACTATGGCTACACCTTC. It is translated as CASSYRHPNYGYTF.

CDR3 region: CASHRTTTNEKLFF. CDR3 sequence (DNA): TGTGCCAGCCACCGAACAACAACTAATGAAAAACTGTTTTTT. The rearrangement links TRBV6-6 to TRBJ1-4, with D unresolved. Per germline, CDR1 MNHNY and CDR2 SVGAGI (reference sequence). This CDR3 region has 14 residues. V dropped 8 bases and J dropped 0 bases, with 10 bases sitting between them.

The rearrangement uses TRBV28 and TRBJ2-5, with D possibly TRBD2 on 6 matching bases. The CDR3 covers 15 residues. V lost 6 bases and J 5 bases, leaving 19 bases between the germline ends. Looked up from germline, CDR1 is MDHEN and CDR2 is SYDVKM. The CDR3 DNA reads TGTGCCAGCAGCTATGTGGGAGTAGGAGGGGAGACCCAGTACTTC. Translated, it gives CASSYVGVGGETQYF.

The CDR3 protein is CASSPQGVTEAFF. As DNA, the CDR3 is TGTGCCAGCTCACCACAAGGGGTTACTGAAGCTTTCTTT. The V gene is TRBV18, the J gene TRBJ1-1, with a tentative D call TRBD1 (5 bases). Germline lookup yields CDR1 KGHSH and CDR2 LQKENI. The CDR3 spans 13 residues. V was pared by 1 base and J by 5 bases, with 8 bases between. The full variable domain, with the rest looked up from reference TRBV18 and TRBJ1-1, is NAGVMQNPRHLVRRRGQEARLRCSPMKGHSHVYWYRQLPEEGLKFMVYLQKENIIDESGMPKERFSAEFPKEGPSILRIQQVVRGDSAAYFCASSPQGVTEAFFGQGTRLTVV.

The V gene is TRBV29-1, the J gene TRBJ2-5; 8 positions agree with TRBD1. After removal of 7 bases from V and 5 bases from J, the junction contained 6 bases not matched to a gene. CDR1 SQVTM and CDR2 ANQGSEA come from the germline V gene. The CDR3 has 12 amino acids. The CDR3 DNA reads TGCAGCGCCGGCAGGGGGCCCGAGACCCAGTACTTC. Translation gives CSAGRGPETQYF.

This chain links TRBV7-2 with TRBJ2-2; 7 bases are a match to TRBD1. CDR1 and CDR2 from the germline V gene are SGHTA and FQGNSA. The CDR3 consists of 14 residues. Trimming at V came to 6 bases and at J to 5 bases, leaving 6 bases not matched to a gene. CDR3 amino acids: CASRPRQGTGELFF. The DNA for the CDR3 is TGTGCCAGCAGGCCTCGACAGGGAACCGGGGAGCTGTTTTTT.

V and J are TRBV18 and TRBJ1-2; 9 nucleotides line up with TRBD1. Germline CDR1 is KGHSH and CDR2 is LQKENI. Trimming cost V 6 bases and J 4 bases; bases outside gene matches: 6. The CDR3 is 14 amino acids. CDR3 amino acids: CASSPGTGPYGYTF. For the CDR3, the DNA is TGTGCCAGCTCGCCCGGGACAGGGCCCTATGGCTACACCTTC.

The V call is TRBV13, the J call TRBJ2-3, with 8 bases aligning to TRBD2. Germline CDR1 PRHDT, CDR2 FYEKMQ (reference sequence). CDR3 length: 15 amino acids. V was clipped by 5 bases and J by 4 bases; unmatched bases: 8. CDR3 nucleotides: TGTGCCAGCAGCCGGAAAGCGGGAGTTTCAGATACGCAGTATTTT. Protein product: CASSRKAGVSDTQYF.

The V gene is TRBV10-1, the J gene TRBJ1-4, with a weak D call TRBD1 (6 bases). Germline V gene sequence: CDR1 WNHNN, CDR2 SYGVQD (reference sequence). The CDR3 has 13 residues. Trimming cost V 5 bases and J 5 bases, with 9 bases left between them. CDR3 DNA sequence: TGCGCCAGCAGTCCTGACAGGAATGAAAAACTGTTTTTT. It codes for CASSPDRNEKLFF.

This chain connects TRBV7-9 to TRBJ2-2; D perhaps matches TRBD1 (6 bases). The germline V gene encodes CDR1 SEHNR and CDR2 FQNEAQ (reference sequence). V was shortened by 11 bases and J by 1 base, with 14 bases between the two germline ends. This CDR3 is 14 amino acids long. CDR3 sequence (DNA): TGTGCCCAGAGCAGGGGCATGAACACCGGGGAGCTGTTTTTT. Translated: CAQSRGMNTGELFF.

This chain links TRBV19 with TRBJ2-7; perhaps TRBD2 as D (6 bases). Per germline, CDR1 LNHDA and CDR2 SQIVND (reference sequence). V was clipped by 4 bases and J by 0 bases, with 16 bases between them. CDR3 length equals 16 residues. CDR3 sequence reads: CASSTPRGFSSYEQYF. The CDR3 region has the DNA TGTGCCAGTAGTACACCTCGGGGGTTCAGCTCCTACGAGCAGTACTTC.

The rearrangement joins TRBV28 to TRBJ1-2; 7 bases are a match to TRBD1. V gave up 3 bases and J gave up 4 bases; unmatched junction bases: 5. This CDR3 is 14 amino acids long. Germline CDR1 is MDHEN and CDR2 is SYDVKM. The CDR3 is CASSFRTGPYGYTF. In DNA, the CDR3 is TGTGCCAGCAGTTTTCGGACAGGACCCTATGGCTACACCTTC.

The chain joins TRBV4-1 to TRBJ1-2; D might be TRBD1 (6 bases). CDR3 length: 15 amino acids. V was trimmed by 1 base and J by 2 bases, leaving 11 bases between them. Germline V gene data show CDR1 as MGHRA and CDR2 as YSYEKL. The CDR3 reads CASSQAPDRNYGYTF. The DNA of the CDR3 is TGCGCCAGCAGCCAAGCCCCGGACAGAAACTATGGCTACACCTTC.

The CDR3 DNA is TGTGCCAGCAGTGCTAGCGGGGGGCCCTCCTACGAGCAGTACTTC. It codes for CASSASGGPSYEQYF. The chain joins TRBV6-5 to TRBJ2-5; 11 bases are a match to TRBD2. Judging by the DNA end, TRBJ2-7 fits better; the J call may be wrong. This CDR3 has 15 amino acids. In germline, CDR1 is MNHEY, CDR2 SVGAGI.

Concerning this clone itself: This specimen includes other DNA sequences encoding the same CDR3. The V call is TRBV5-1, the J call TRBJ2-3, with D unclear. Germline CDR1 SGHRS, CDR2 YFSETQ. The CDR3 contains 13 residues. Trimming took 4 bases from V and 1 from J, leaving 7 bases between them. The CDR3 DNA reads as TGCGCCAGCAGCCCCTCCGGCACAGATACGCAGTATTTT. It is translated as CASSPSGTDTQYF.

In DNA form, the CDR3 reads TGTGCCAGTAGTTACTCAAGGACCGGAGGGAACACTGAAGCTTTCTTT. This encodes CASSYSRTGGNTEAFF. The chain is built from TRBV19 and TRBJ1-1; D not certain. This CDR3 region has 16 residues. V lost 5 bases and J lost 1, with 17 bases in between. Per germline, CDR1 LNHDA and CDR2 SQIVND (reference sequence).

This chain uses TRBV19 with TRBJ1-1; D is undetermined. This CDR3 contains 13 residues. The V and J ends lost 7 bases and 1 base respectively, with 10 bases between them. Germline V gene data show CDR1 as LNHDA and CDR2 as SQIVND (reference sequence). The CDR3 DNA reads TGTGCCAGTAACGAGGAGTGGAACACTGAAGCTTTCTTT. Translated, it gives CASNEEWNTEAFF.